This T cell receptor (beta chain) was sequenced during a study of T cells in localized non-small cell lung cancer (dated by TCRdb to 2019 to 2021). Concerning the study at large: T cell repertoires of fewer than 250 early-stage NSCLC patients were analyzed, with tumors being compared against uninvolved tumor-adjacent lungs. The cohort consisted of about 240 treatment-naive NSCLC patients whose localized lung tumors had been resected. NSCLC patients had a mean age of roughly 66 years, and 129 were male and 85 to 110 female.

TCR beta CDR3 regions were sequenced from DNA using the immunoSEQ Assay. Per the source publication's procedure: To compute T cell density, TCR beta template counts were normalized to usable DNA, which was estimated by amplifying housekeeping genes. Using the preseqR package, richness was estimated by extrapolating to 120,000 templates for tissue samples and 400,000 templates for PBMC samples. Clonality was taken to be one minus Pielou's evenness. To identify tissue-enriched TCRs, differential abundance testing was run on productive amino-acid clonotypes with a minimum total count of 5 and an alpha of 0.1. The Jaccard Index and the Morisita Overlap Index were used to measure how much the repertoires overlapped between compartments. GLIPH clustered TCR beta CDR3s with public tetramer-defined viral CDR3s; viral motifs required at least three viral sequences plus V-gene enrichment. TCRdb stores this immuneACCESS table with in-frame sequences only. Part of the clones is absent; in the studies checked, under half of the shortfall reflects unresolved V genes, and no reason is known for the rest. V and J calls and clone size come straight from that table; D and trimming were deduced from the DNA. The sample records tens of thousands of clones, 75% to 85% of which are singletons. Roughly 9.8% of the sample goes to the ten largest clones.

The full study reports these points: Because the study design was exploratory, TCR variables were selected using unadjusted p-values without false-discovery rate correction. Longer overall survival was associated with higher T cell density in blood, whereas shorter survival was associated with higher clonality in adjacent lung. Multi-region tumor sequencing was not performed, so intratumor heterogeneity could not be excluded. A median of roughly 60 of the top 100 tumor clones were detected in paired uninvolved adjacent lung, and approximately 28 of these tumor clones were also found among the top 100 clones of the paired uninvolved adjacent lung. Uninvolved tumor-adjacent lung showed the highest T cell clonality, higher than tumor, which suggests more focused antigenic responses in the adjacent lung.

In the case of this clone: It has no known antigen specificity. Per-base quality was not reported, and no clone a single base away is much larger than it.

At diagnosis, peripheral blood, uninvolved tumor-adjacent lung and tumor were collected and were preserved as a mix of fresh-frozen and FFPE material. For TCR repertoire profiling, blood samples were analyzed in the form of peripheral blood mononuclear cells. The CDR3 holds 12 amino acids from the cysteine to the phenylalanine. Only the CDR3 region is kept as DNA, spanning 36 bases read in frame from base 1. The trim is 8 bases for V and 7 bases for J, with a gap of 11 bases between the germline ends. From the germline V gene (reference sequence), CDR1 is SEHNR and CDR2 is FQNEAQ. The V and J genes are TRBV7-9 and TRBJ1-4; the D gene lacks a confident call. The receptor's source is an older female donor with stage I lung adenocarcinoma. The sample consisted of peripheral blood, taken before any cancer treatment. The nucleotides read TGTGCCAGCGTCGGTGGGAGTGAAAAACTGTTTTTT. Its translation reads: CASVGGSEKLFF.